This T cell receptor beta chain was captured in a study of blood T cells in healthy people across ages. Study-wide findings and caveats: Age brought a roughly linear fall in TCR beta diversity measured per million T cells.

Sample-barcoded 5' priming and a J-beta primer mix drove a second PCR of 7 to 11 cycles. MiXCR, run by TCRdb on the 5' RACE reads, gives a single entry per CDR3 protein. The sample shows 850,000 to 1,000,000 distinct CDR3 sequences, around 48% of them seen only once. This clonotype turned up a few times. Its specificity is unknown. With 1 base removed from V and 8 bases from J, the gap between germline ends came to 14 bases. The CDR3 extends over 13 amino acids. CDR1 and CDR2 from the germline V gene are DFQATT and SNEGSKA (reference sequence). J is TRBJ1-2 and V is TRBV20-1; D ambiguous. Source material: blood. This clonotype was obtained from a man younger than 45 in good health. CDR3 protein: CSARAPLRPGYTF. The CDR3 nucleotides are TGCAGTGCTAGAGCCCCCCTTAGACCGGGCTACACCTTC.